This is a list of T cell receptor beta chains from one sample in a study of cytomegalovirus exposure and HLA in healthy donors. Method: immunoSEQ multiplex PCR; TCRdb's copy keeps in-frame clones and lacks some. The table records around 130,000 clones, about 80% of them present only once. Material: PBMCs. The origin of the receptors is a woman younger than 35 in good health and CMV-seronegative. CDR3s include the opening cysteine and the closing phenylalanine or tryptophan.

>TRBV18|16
CASSLLPVGEADTQYF
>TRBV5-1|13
CASRQGIKTEAFF
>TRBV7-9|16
CSSSSSRGQDLYGYTF
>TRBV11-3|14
CASSPSRGGNEQFF
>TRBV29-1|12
CSVERQGPEAFF
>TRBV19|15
CASSIGQYSNQPQHF
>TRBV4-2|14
CASSQAVRESGYTF
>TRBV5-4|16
CASSLAASGGQDIQYF
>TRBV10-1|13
CASSPRLGDEQFF
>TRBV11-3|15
CASSETGGDSYEQYF
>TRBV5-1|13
CASSFQNTGELFF
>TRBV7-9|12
CASSLTGVGYTF
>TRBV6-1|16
CASSEASRTVRYGYTF
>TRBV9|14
CASSPTGASTEAFF
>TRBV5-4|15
CASNPGTSGDNEQFF
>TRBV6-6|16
CASSSLHRAGGTEAFF
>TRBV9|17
CASSSKGAKEGNYGYTF
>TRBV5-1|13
CASSPDRGDGYTF